These 11 T cell receptor beta chains were sequenced from one sample in a study of shared clonotypes between healthy human individuals. CD45RO-negative cells were positively selected for CCR7, leaving out terminally differentiated effector memory CD45RA+ cells. Produced via immunoSEQ multiplex PCR; TCRdb's table is partial and in-frame only. The sample has roughly 2,000,000 clones, about 95% seen once. The source material was naive CD8+ T cells sorted from blood. These receptors were obtained from a man aged 18 to 30 in good health.

Note on this clone: Different DNA sequences within this sample yield the same CDR3. The V call is TRBV25-1, the J call TRBJ2-1; no clear D. CDR1 is MGHDK and CDR2 is SYGVNS in the germline V gene. V shed 8 bases and J shed 7 bases, with 12 bases lying between them. The CDR3 loop spans 12 amino acids. As DNA, the CDR3 is TGTGCCAGCTCTGACCTGGGAAATGAGCAGTTCTTC. This encodes CASSDLGNEQFF.

The gene calls are TRBV14 and TRBJ2-7; perhaps TRBD1 as D (6 bases). Germline V gene lookup returns CDR1 SGHDN and CDR2 FVKESK. This CDR3 spans 14 amino acids. The germline V and J ends were trimmed by 1 base and 6 bases, with 13 bases remaining between them. CDR3 sequence reads: CASSQAGGLAEQYF. The CDR3 nucleotides are TGTGCCAGCAGCCAAGCTGGGGGCCTTGCCGAGCAGTACTTC.

About this clone itself: In the same sample, other DNA sequences code for this CDR3. V is TRBV19 and J is TRBJ1-5; tentatively, D is TRBD1 (6 bases). V shed 0 bases and J shed 2 bases, with 11 bases lying between them. The CDR3 contains 16 residues. From germline, CDR1 is LNHDA and CDR2 SQIVND (reference sequence). CDR3 sequence (DNA): TGTGCCAGTAGTATAGATCCAGGGGAGGGCAATCAGCCCCAGCATTTT. Its protein is CASSIDPGEGNQPQHF. The full variable domain, with the rest looked up from reference TRBV19 and TRBJ1-5, is DGGITQSPKYLFRKEGQNVTLSCEQNLNHDAMYWYRQDPGQGLRLIYYSQIVNDFQKGDIAEGYSVSREKKESFPLTVTSAQKNPTAFYLCASSIDPGEGNQPQHFGDGTRLSIL.

In regard to this clone: The sample carries other DNA sequences with the same CDR3. V and J are TRBV27 and TRBJ1-5; no definite D call. Germline V gene sequence: CDR1 MNHEY, CDR2 SMNVEV (reference sequence). This CDR3 spans 13 amino acids. The germline V and J ends were trimmed by 2 bases and 2 bases, with 4 bases remaining between them. In nucleotides, the CDR3 is TGTGCCAGCAGTTTAGACGGCAATCAGCCCCAGCATTTT. This codes for CASSLDGNQPQHF.

The chain couples TRBV5-8 to TRBJ2-2, with a tentative D call TRBD1 (5 bases). The V gene lost 3 bases and the J gene lost 0 bases, with 9 bases spanning the gap. The CDR3 is made up of 15 amino acids. Per the germline V gene, CDR1 is SGHTS and CDR2 is YDEGEE. DNA of the CDR3: TGTGCCAGCAGCTCCGGACATTCGAACACCGGGGAGCTGTTTTTT. As protein: CASSSGHSNTGELFF.

The chain recombines TRBV11-2 with TRBJ2-2; 10 bases match TRBD1. The CDR3 has 16 residues. Germline V gives CDR1 SGHAT, CDR2 FQNNGV. The V gene end was trimmed by 6 bases and the J gene end by 7 bases; junction bases not matched to a gene: 11. The CDR3 nucleotides read TGTGCCAGCAGGGACATAGCGACAGGGGGCAGCGGGGAGCTGTTTTTT. Its protein product is CASRDIATGGSGELFF.

V gene TRBV7-3 combines with J gene TRBJ2-7, with TRBD1 matching 8 bases. J lost 1 base, V lost 5 bases, and 10 bases had no gene match. Germline loops: CDR1 SGHTA, CDR2 FQGTGA. This CDR3 is built from 16 residues. The CDR3 DNA reads as TGTGCCAGCAGCCCCCATTTACAGGGGGAGTCCTACGAGCAGTACTTC. This encodes CASSPHLQGESYEQYF.

This clone was counted once. The gene calls are TRBV2 and TRBJ1-5; no firm D call. Trimming took 5 bases from V and 0 from J, leaving 14 bases between them. The CDR3 has 16 amino acids. Germline CDR1 and CDR2: SNHLY and FYNNEI. The CDR3 is CASSQQRLHSNQPQHF. DNA of the CDR3: TGTGCCAGCAGTCAACAGAGGTTGCATAGCAATCAGCCCCAGCATTTT.

To note about this clone: The sample holds other DNA sequences that translate to the same CDR3. The chain combines TRBV9 with TRBJ2-7; TRBD2 aligns across 11 bases. CDR3 size: 14 residues. Germline values: CDR1 SGDLS, CDR2 YYNGEE. V shed 3 bases and J 4 bases; nucleotides not matched to a gene: 3. The DNA of the CDR3 is TGTGCCAGCAGCGCATCTAGCGGGGGGTACGAGCAGTACTTC. Translated: CASSASSGGYEQYF.

The chain recombines TRBV29-1 with TRBJ2-6; D remains ambiguous. Trimming left V 3 bases short and J 1 base short, with 7 bases between. Germline CDR1 SQVTM, CDR2 ANQGSEA. This CDR3 spans 14 amino acids. CDR3 coding DNA: TGCAGCGTTGATATTGGGTCTGGGGCCAACGTCCTGACTTTC. Protein sequence: CSVDIGSGANVLTF.

This chain links TRBV4-1 with TRBJ1-2, with TRBD1 as a possible D gene (6 bases). V was shortened by 3 bases and J by 6 bases, with 14 bases between the two germline ends. The CDR3 length is 14 residues. The germline V gene has CDR1 MGHRA and CDR2 YSYEKL. This chain's CDR3 is CASSQGTRNDGYTF. As DNA, the CDR3 is TGCGCCAGCAGCCAGGGGACACGGAACGATGGCTACACCTTC.